The sequence of this T cell receptor beta chain was determined in a study of shared clonotypes between healthy human individuals. Assay used: immunoSEQ multiplex PCR; TCRdb lists only in-frame clones, some missing. The data hold over 950,000 clones, with roughly 80% observed a single time. CDR3 size: 14 residues. Between the trimmed V and J ends, which lost 3 bases and 6 bases, there was a span of 14 bases. In germline, CDR1 is SGHRS, CDR2 YFSETQ. Sequencing was carried out using memory CD4+ T cells from PBMCs. The subset here: CD45RA-negative fraction. This chain links TRBV5-1 with TRBJ2-3; D not resolved. This clonotype was sampled from a man younger than 35 in good health. Some clones in this sample may be carry-over from other donors' samples. The CDR3 region has the DNA TGCGCCAGCAGCTCCCTCCTCGGAGATGATACGCAGTATTTT. The encoded protein is CASSSLLGDDTQYF. Filled out from reference TRBV5-1 and TRBJ2-3, the complete variable domain reads KAGVTQTPRYLIKTRGQQVTLSCSPISGHRSVSWYQQTPGQGLQFLFEYFSETQRNKGNFPGRFSGRQFSNSRSEMNVSTLELGDSALYLCASSSLLGDDTQYFGPGTRLTVL.